This TCR beta chain emerged from a study of T cell responses to AZD1222 COVID-19 vaccine (dated by TCRdb to 2020 to 2022). In terms of the full investigation: AZD1222 recipients with second doses at about 4 weeks or about 12 weeks were pooled, because spike-specific TCR depth and breadth did not differ between schedules. Enrollment into the trials was organized by age into subgroups of 18-55, 56-69 and 70-plus years, and those subgroups contained 148, 28 and 57 TCR-sequenced participants, respectively. TCR sequencing covered some 250 trial participants: 200 to 210 given two doses of AZD1222 and about 26 given two doses of MenACWY control vaccine.

Remarks on this clone: Its target antigen remains unknown. Base qualities are not at hand, and no much larger clone is one base apart.

This specimen's time point label, interpreted: baseline before first vaccination. Samples from vaccinated people were obtained from the UK trials COV001 and COV002, which included a single-blind randomized controlled phase 2/3 trial of AZD1222 (ChAdOx1 nCoV-19) in healthy adults. For TCRbeta chain sequencing, PBMC samples were collected from trial participants at day 0 and at day 28 after the second dose. From the cysteine through the phenylalanine, the CDR3 covers 16 amino acids. Only CDR3 DNA remains: 48 bases, in frame from the first base. The germline V and J ends show losses of 4 bases and 5 bases respectively, and no gene match explains 12 bases of the junction. CDR1 is given as SGHRS and CDR2 as YFSETQ, both from the germline V gene. On the study overall, not on this receptor specifically: Because no day 14 peak-response samples were available, repertoires were characterized only after the peak T cell response. The 56-69-year group was small, and its depth increase did not reach significance, likely because of low power. Conclusions about previously exposed vaccinees are limited, since just five or six AZD1222 recipients were seropositive for SARS-CoV-2 at baseline. Epitopes outside the regions mutated in the B.1.351 and B.1.1.7 variants were reportedly recognized by nearly half of the unique spike-specific TCRs. After two AZD1222 doses, spike-specific TCR breadth and depth were significantly higher than at day 0 and than in MenACWY recipients. Participants were mostly white British, with more females than males. The authors suggested clonal diversity may have been underestimated. Vaccine-associated CD4 TCRs spanned the whole spike protein, with dominant responses in regions 160-218 and 743-854.

The CDR3 regions of human TCRbeta chains were analyzed by immunosequencing. The source study handled its data this way. TCRs in the repertoires were compared against a reference library of SARS-CoV-2-specific TCRs that had been generated with the MIRA antigen-specificity platform. Breadth was defined as the fraction of unique TCRs that were SARS-CoV-2-associated, and depth was defined as the fraction of total T cells that were SARS-CoV-2-associated. Using the MIRA data, each spike-specific TCR was mapped to the spike region that the TCR reacts to and placed in a CD4 or CD8 class. Log10-transformed breadth and depth values were compared by one-way ANOVA with Sidak's multiple comparisons tests. This is the immuneACCESS table as TCRdb keeps it, with only in-frame sequences that have V and J called. A part of the clones is gone; compared with another copy, unresolved V genes explain less than half, and the rest is unexplained. V, J and clone size are taken as reported in that table, and D and trimming were inferred from the DNA itself. For this sample there are 89,000 or so clones; approximately 88% appear just once. The ten largest clones add up to around 17% of the sample.

The sequenced sample was peripheral blood, obtained on day 0 of AZD1222 vaccination. The sequence was collected from an adult in good health. Recombination linked TRBV5-1 to TRBJ2-7, with TRBD1 identical over 10 junction bases. The CDR3 corresponds to CASSRFGGTGANEQYF. The nucleotide sequence reads TGCGCCAGCAGCCGGTTTGGGGGGACAGGGGCAAACGAGCAGTACTTC.